These 18 T cell receptor beta chains came from one sample sequenced in a study of blood T cell repertoires in COVID-19 (dated by TCRdb to 2019 to 2021). Library preparation employed the immunoSEQ multiplex PCR assay. TCRdb mirrors the immuneACCESS table, restricted to in-frame sequences. Some clones are absent from its copies; in checked studies, under half trace to an unresolved V gene, and the reason for the others is unknown. The sample table holds about 51,000 clones, of which 70% to 90% were seen once. The ten largest clones add up to 1% to 1.5% of the sample. Material for sequencing was peripheral blood. Receptors were obtained from a man between 60 and 75 years old with acute or convalescent COVID-19.

With regard to this clone: One end of the junction does not line up with germline, which may come from a read error. This chain joins TRBV7-7 and TRBJ2-1; 13 positions agree with TRBD2. CDR3 length equals 14 residues. The germline V gene has CDR1 SSHAT and CDR2 FNYEAQ (reference sequence). In DNA form, the CDR3 reads TGTGCTAGCAGCCAAAGGACTAGCGGGGGTGAGCAGTTCTTC. It specifies CASSQRTSGGEQFF.

The chain couples TRBV6-4 to TRBJ1-3; 7 nucleotides agree with TRBD1. CDR1 is MRHNA, CDR2 SNTAGT, per germline. V lost 9 bases and J lost 2; bases outside the gene matches: 10. CDR3 length equals 15 residues. The CDR3 nucleotides are TGTGCCAGGGGACAGCCAAGACCCACTGGAAACACCATATATTTT. The encoded protein is CARGQPRPTGNTIYF.

The chain combines TRBV27 with TRBJ1-6, with D perhaps matching TRBD1 (5 bases). The CDR3 runs to 18 residues. Germline CDR1 reads MNHEY; CDR2 reads SMNVEV (reference sequence). The V end was cut by 7 bases, the J end by 8 bases, with 27 bases between. CDR3 in amino acids: CASTGGRGVGSLYSPLHF. CDR3 DNA sequence: TGTGCCAGCACGGGGGGAAGAGGGGTCGGTAGTTTATATTCACCCCTCCACTTT.

This clone was seen a single time. The J gene is TRBJ1-4, the V gene TRBV3-1 (or the pseudogene TRBV3-2), with D possibly matching TRBD1 (5 bases). Germline assignment: CDR1 LGHDT and CDR2 YNNKEL (reference sequence). The CDR3 has 17 residues. Trimming shortened V by 0 bases and J by 3 bases, and 14 bases separated the two germline ends. As DNA, the CDR3 is TGTGCCAGCAGCCAAGATTCTCAATTGACAGCTAATGAAAAACTGTTTTTT. Its translation: CASSQDSQLTANEKLFF.

The chain combines TRBV4-1 with TRBJ2-7, with TRBD1 as a possible D gene (6 bases). The V and J ends lost 3 bases and 4 bases respectively, with 10 bases between them. The CDR3 runs 13 residues. Germline lookup yields CDR1 MGHRA and CDR2 YSYEKL. CDR3 in amino acids: CASSHDQGYEQYF. The CDR3 DNA sequence: TGCGCCAGCAGCCATGACCAGGGGTACGAGCAGTACTTC.

This chain joins TRBV7-8 and TRBJ2-6, with TRBD1 identical over 11 bases. Germline V CDR1 and CDR2: SGHVS, FQNEAQ. The junction had 6 bases not matched to a gene; V was cut back by 5 bases and J by 3 bases. The CDR3 is 17 amino acids. CDR3 sequence reads: CASSTGQGAVGANVLTF. The CDR3 DNA reads TGTGCCAGCAGCACCGGACAGGGGGCGGTTGGGGCCAACGTCCTGACTTTC.

This clone was counted only a few times. The chain is built from TRBV25-1 and TRBJ1-2, with 7 bases that match TRBD1. Germline V gives CDR1 MGHDK, CDR2 SYGVNS. V shed 4 bases and J 4 bases; nucleotides not matched to a gene: 6. The CDR3 runs to 14 residues. The CDR3 DNA follows: TGTGCCAGCAGTGCCAGGGGGGCGGGCTATGGCTACACCTTC. Residues: CASSARGAGYGYTF.

The chain links TRBV3-1 (or the pseudogene TRBV3-2) to TRBJ1-1, with D perhaps matching TRBD1 (5 bases). Germline assignment: CDR1 LGHDT and CDR2 YNNKEL (reference sequence). The V and J ends lost 4 bases and 0 bases respectively, with 9 bases between them. This CDR3 has 14 residues. The CDR3 spells CASSPDSVNTEAFF. Written as DNA, the CDR3 is TGTGCCAGCAGCCCCGACAGTGTGAACACTGAAGCTTTCTTT.

V and J are TRBV5-1 and TRBJ1-2; a possible D gene is TRBD1 (5 bases). CDR1 is SGHRS and CDR2 is YFSETQ in the germline V gene. The V end lost 3 bases, the J end lost 1 base, and 19 bases lay between the germline ends. This CDR3 has 17 residues. CDR3: CASSSGGAGLINYGYTF. In DNA, the CDR3 is TGCGCCAGCAGCTCCGGAGGGGCAGGGCTTATTAACTATGGCTACACCTTC.

This sequence joins TRBV5-1 and TRBJ1-5, with TRBD1 as a possible D gene (6 bases). The CDR3 runs to 14 residues. Germline V lookup: CDR1 SGHRS, CDR2 YFSETQ. Between the trimmed V and J ends, which lost 0 bases and 5 bases, there was a span of 9 bases. DNA for the CDR3: TGCGCCAGCAGCTTGGTGCCAGGGGATCAGCCCCAGCATTTT. The encoded protein is CASSLVPGDQPQHF.

J is TRBJ2-2 and V is TRBV3-1 (or the pseudogene TRBV3-2); 8 bases align to TRBD1. CDR3 length: 16 amino acids. Trimming cost V 4 bases and J 4 bases; bases outside gene matches: 8. Germline V gene data show CDR1 as LGHDT and CDR2 as YNNKEL (reference sequence). CDR3 nucleotides: TGTGCCAGCAGCCGAGACAGGGGTCGGATCACCGGGGAGCTGTTTTTT. The encoded protein is CASSRDRGRITGELFF.

This clone was seen at least ten times. The chain combines TRBV14 with TRBJ2-1; D remains ambiguous. CDR1 SGHDN and CDR2 FVKESK come from the germline V gene. Trimming shortened V by 1 base and J by 13 bases, and 11 bases separated the two germline ends. This CDR3 is built from 12 residues. DNA for the CDR3: TGTGCCAGCAGCCAAGTCAACATGTATCAGTTCTTC. Its protein is CASSQVNMYQFF.

There are a few counts of this clone. V is TRBV5-4 and J is TRBJ1-2, with TRBD1 as a possible D gene (6 bases). Germline CDR1 is SGHNT and CDR2 is YYREEE (reference sequence). CDR3 length equals 16 residues. V was shortened by 4 bases and J by 4 bases, with 20 bases between the two germline ends. CDR3 sequence: CASSMPGGRELYGYTF. The CDR3 region has the DNA TGTGCCAGCAGCATGCCGGGGGGCCGAGAGCTCTATGGCTACACCTTC.

This clone was counted a single time. This sequence joins TRBV7-9 and TRBJ1-6; D possibly corresponds to TRBD1 (5 bases). In germline, CDR1 is SEHNR, CDR2 FQNEAQ (reference sequence). V was trimmed by 5 bases and J by 5 bases, leaving 13 bases between them. The CDR3 contains 15 residues. The DNA for the CDR3 is TGTGCCAGCAGCCCCATGGGGGGAAATAATTCACCCCTCCACTTT. Residues: CASSPMGGNNSPLHF.

This clone was detected a few times. CDR3 sequence: CASSDQLAGGGGQQFF. CDR3 bases: TGTGCCAGCAGCGATCAACTAGCGGGAGGGGGGGGTCAGCAGTTCTTC. This chain links TRBV5-4 with TRBJ2-1; TRBD2 matches at 13 bases. Germline assignment: CDR1 SGHNT and CDR2 YYREEE (reference sequence). This CDR3 has 16 residues. The J segment lost 11 bases and the V segment lost 4 bases, leaving 12 bases of the junction unmatched.

This chain connects TRBV24-1 to TRBJ1-4; D not certain. Germline V lookup: CDR1 KGHDR, CDR2 SFDVKD. The CDR3 loop spans 15 amino acids. V lost 7 bases to trimming and J lost 0 bases, with 11 bases between them. CDR3 nucleotides: TGTGCCACCAGGGCTGACACAGCAACTAATGAAAAACTGTTTTTT. It codes for CATRADTATNEKLFF.

This clone was recorded once. The rearrangement joins TRBV6-5 to TRBJ1-2; TRBD1 aligns across 8 bases. The trim removed 4 bases at V and 13 bases at J, leaving 11 bases unmatched. The CDR3 covers 13 residues. Per germline, CDR1 MNHEY and CDR2 SVGAGI. CDR3 nucleotides: TGTGCCAGCAGTTTTCGGGACAGGCAAGCGTTCACCTTC. Its protein product is CASSFRDRQAFTF.

The chain is built from TRBV5-8 and TRBJ2-1; 11 positions agree with TRBD2. The CDR3 length is 19 residues. From germline, CDR1 is SGHTS and CDR2 YDEGEE. V dropped 0 bases and J dropped 6; count of bases not matched to a gene: 14. CDR3 in amino acids: CASSLGSGGLAGVRNEQFF. The CDR3 DNA follows: TGTGCCAGCAGCTTGGGGTCTGGCGGACTAGCGGGCGTACGCAATGAGCAGTTCTTC.